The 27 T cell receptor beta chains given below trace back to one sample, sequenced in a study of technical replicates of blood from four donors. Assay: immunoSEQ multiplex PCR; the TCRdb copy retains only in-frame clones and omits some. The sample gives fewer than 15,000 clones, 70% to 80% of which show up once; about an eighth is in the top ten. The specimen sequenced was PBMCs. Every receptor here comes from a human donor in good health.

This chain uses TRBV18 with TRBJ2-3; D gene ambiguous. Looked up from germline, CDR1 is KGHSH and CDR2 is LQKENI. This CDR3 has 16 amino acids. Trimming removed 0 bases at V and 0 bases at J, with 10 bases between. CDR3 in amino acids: CASSPPAVTSTDTQYF. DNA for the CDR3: TGTGCCAGCTCACCACCTGCGGTAACTAGCACAGATACGCAGTATTTT.

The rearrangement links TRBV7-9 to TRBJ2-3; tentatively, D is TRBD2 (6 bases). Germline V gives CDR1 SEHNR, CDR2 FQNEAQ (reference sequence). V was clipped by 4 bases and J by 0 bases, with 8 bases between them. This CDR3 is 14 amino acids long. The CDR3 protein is CASSSSGSTDTQYF. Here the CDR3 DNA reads TGTGCCAGCAGCTCGAGCGGGAGCACAGATACGCAGTATTTT.

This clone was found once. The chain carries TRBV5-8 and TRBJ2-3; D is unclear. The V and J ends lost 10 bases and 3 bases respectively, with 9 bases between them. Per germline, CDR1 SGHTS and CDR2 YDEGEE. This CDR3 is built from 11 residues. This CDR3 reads CAGTRTDTQYF. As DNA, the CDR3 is TGTGCCGGTACGAGGACAGATACGCAGTATTTT. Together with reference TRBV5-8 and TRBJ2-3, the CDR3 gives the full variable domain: EAGVTQSPTHLIKTRGQQATLRCSPISGHTSVYWYQQALGLGLQFLLWYDEGEERNRGNFPPRFSGRQFPNYSSELNVNALELEDSALYLCAGTRTDTQYFGPGTRLTVL.

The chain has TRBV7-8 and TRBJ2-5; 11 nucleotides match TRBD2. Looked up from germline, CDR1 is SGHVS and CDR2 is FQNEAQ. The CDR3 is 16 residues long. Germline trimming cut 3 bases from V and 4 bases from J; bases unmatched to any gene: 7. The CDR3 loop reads CASSLLLAGVGETQYF. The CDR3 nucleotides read TGTGCCAGCAGCTTGCTACTAGCGGGAGTGGGAGAGACCCAGTACTTC.

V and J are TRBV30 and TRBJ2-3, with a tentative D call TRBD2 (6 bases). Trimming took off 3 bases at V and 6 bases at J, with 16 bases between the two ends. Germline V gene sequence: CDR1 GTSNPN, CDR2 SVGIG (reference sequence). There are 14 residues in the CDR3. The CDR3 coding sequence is TGTGCCTGGAGCCTTCGGGACTTAGGTGATACGCAGTATTTT. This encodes CAWSLRDLGDTQYF.

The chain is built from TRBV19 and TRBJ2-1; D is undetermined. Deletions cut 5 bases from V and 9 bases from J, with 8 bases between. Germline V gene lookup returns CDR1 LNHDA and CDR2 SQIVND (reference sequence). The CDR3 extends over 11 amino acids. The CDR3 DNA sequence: TGTGCCAGTAGTCGGTCGCCTGAGCAGTTCTTC. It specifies CASSRSPEQFF.

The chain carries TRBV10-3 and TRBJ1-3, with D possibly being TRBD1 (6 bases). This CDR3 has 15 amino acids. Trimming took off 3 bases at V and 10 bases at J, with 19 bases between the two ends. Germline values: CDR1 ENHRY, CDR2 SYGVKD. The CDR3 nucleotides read TGTGCCATCAGTGAAACGACAGGTAGCTCTAGGACCATATATTTT. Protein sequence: CAISETTGSSRTIYF.

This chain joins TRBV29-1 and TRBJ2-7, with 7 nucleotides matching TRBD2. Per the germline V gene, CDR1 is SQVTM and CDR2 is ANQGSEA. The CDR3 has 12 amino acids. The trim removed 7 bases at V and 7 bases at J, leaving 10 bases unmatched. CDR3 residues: CSGIDPGGEQYF. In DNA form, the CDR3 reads TGCAGCGGCATAGATCCCGGGGGGGAGCAGTACTTC.

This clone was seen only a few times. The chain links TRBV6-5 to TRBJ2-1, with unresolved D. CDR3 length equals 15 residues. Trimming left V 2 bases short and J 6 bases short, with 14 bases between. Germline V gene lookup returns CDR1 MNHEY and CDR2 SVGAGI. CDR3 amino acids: CASSYRPRRRNEQFF. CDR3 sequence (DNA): TGTGCCAGCAGTTACAGGCCTAGAAGACGCAATGAGCAGTTCTTC.

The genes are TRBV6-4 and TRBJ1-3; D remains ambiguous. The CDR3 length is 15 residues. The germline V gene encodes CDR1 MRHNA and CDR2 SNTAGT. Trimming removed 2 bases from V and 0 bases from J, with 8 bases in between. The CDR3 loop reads CASSDGRYSGNTIYF. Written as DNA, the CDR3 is TGTGCCAGCAGTGACGGGAGGTACTCTGGAAACACCATATATTTT.

CDR3 region: CASSLTSSGGRNEQFF. Written as DNA, the CDR3 is TGTGCCAGCAGCTTAACATCGTCAGGAGGTAGAAATGAGCAGTTCTTC. V usage is TRBV7-3 and J usage is TRBJ2-1; TRBD2 might be the D (5 bases). The V and J ends lost 0 bases and 7 bases respectively, with 16 bases between them. The CDR3 contains 16 residues. Germline CDR1 reads SGHTA; CDR2 reads FQGTGA.

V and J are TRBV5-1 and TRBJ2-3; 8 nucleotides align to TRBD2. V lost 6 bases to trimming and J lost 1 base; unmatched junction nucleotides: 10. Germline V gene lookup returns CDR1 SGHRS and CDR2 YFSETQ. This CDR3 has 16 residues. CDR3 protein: CASTDQAGEGTDTQYF. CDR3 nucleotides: TGCGCCAGCACAGACCAAGCGGGAGAGGGCACAGATACGCAGTATTTT.

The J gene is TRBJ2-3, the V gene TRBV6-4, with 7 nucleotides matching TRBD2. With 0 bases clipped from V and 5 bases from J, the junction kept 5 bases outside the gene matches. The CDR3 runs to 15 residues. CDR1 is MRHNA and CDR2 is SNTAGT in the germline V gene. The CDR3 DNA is TGTGCCAGCAGTGACTCTGGCGGGAGTGGAGATACGCAGTATTTT. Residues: CASSDSGGSGDTQYF.

CDR3 in DNA: TGTGCCAGCAGCTTAGCGCCAACTAGCGGGAGGGCCTTTGTTTTGCAATGGGAGCAGTTCTTC. It yields the protein CASSLAPTSGRAFVLQWEQFF. This sequence joins TRBV7-6 and TRBJ2-1; 13 bases fit TRBD2. Germline CDR1 and CDR2: SGHVS and FNYEAQ. The CDR3 runs to 21 residues. The trim removed 0 bases at V and 10 bases at J, leaving 21 bases unmatched.

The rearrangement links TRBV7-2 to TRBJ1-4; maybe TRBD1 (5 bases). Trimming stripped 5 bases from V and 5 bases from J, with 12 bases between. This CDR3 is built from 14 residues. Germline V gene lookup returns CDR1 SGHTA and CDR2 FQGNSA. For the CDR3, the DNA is TGTGCCAGCAGCCCTGGACACCACAATGAAAAACTGTTTTTT. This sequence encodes CASSPGHHNEKLFF.

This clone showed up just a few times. CDR3 loop: CATSLGGPTEAFF. The CDR3 nucleotides read TGTGCCACCTCTCTAGGGGGCCCCACTGAAGCTTTCTTT. The chain links TRBV27 to TRBJ1-1; 7 nucleotides match TRBD1. This CDR3 has 13 amino acids. CDR1 is MNHEY and CDR2 is SMNVEV in the germline V gene (reference sequence). After removal of 10 bases from V and 4 bases from J, the junction contained 9 bases not matched to a gene.

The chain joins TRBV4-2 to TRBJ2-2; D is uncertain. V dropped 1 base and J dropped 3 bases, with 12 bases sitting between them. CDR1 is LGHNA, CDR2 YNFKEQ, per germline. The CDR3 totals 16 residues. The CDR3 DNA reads TGTGCCAGCAGCCAAGTTTCACTTATACACACCGGGGAGCTGTTTTTT. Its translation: CASSQVSLIHTGELFF.

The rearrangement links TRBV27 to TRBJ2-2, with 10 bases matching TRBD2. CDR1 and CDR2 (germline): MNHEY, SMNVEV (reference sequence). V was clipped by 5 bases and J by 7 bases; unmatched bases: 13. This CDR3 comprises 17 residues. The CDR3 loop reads CASSLASSGSMYGELFF. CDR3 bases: TGTGCCAGCAGTCTCGCCTCTAGCGGGAGTATGTACGGGGAGCTGTTTTTT.

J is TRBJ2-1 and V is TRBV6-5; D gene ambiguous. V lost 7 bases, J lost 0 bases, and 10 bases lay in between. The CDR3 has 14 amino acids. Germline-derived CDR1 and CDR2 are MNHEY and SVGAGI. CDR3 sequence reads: CASTRASSYNEQFF. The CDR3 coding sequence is TGTGCCAGCACCCGCGCGAGCTCCTACAATGAGCAGTTCTTC.

CDR3: CASSGEGISGILREQYF. The CDR3 bases are TGCGCCAGCAGCGGGGAGGGTATTAGCGGGATTCTGCGGGAGCAGTACTTC. J is TRBJ2-7 and V is TRBV5-1, with 8 bases identical to TRBD2. V gave up 4 bases and J gave up 7 bases; unmatched junction bases: 19. CDR1 is SGHRS and CDR2 is YFSETQ in the germline V gene. CDR3 length: 17 residues.

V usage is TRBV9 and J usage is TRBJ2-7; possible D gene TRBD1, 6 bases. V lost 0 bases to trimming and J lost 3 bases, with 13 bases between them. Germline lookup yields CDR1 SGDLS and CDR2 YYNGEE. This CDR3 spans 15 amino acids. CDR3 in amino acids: CASSVGAGEVYEQYF. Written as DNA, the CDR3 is TGTGCCAGCAGCGTAGGGGCAGGGGAAGTCTACGAGCAGTACTTC.

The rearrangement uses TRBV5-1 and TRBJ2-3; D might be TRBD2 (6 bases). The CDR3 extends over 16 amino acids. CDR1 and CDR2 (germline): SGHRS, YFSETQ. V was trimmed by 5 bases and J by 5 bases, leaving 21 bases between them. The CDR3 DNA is TGCGCCAGCAGTCCTGGACTAAGCGGACCCGTAGATACGCAGTATTTT. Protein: CASSPGLSGPVDTQYF.

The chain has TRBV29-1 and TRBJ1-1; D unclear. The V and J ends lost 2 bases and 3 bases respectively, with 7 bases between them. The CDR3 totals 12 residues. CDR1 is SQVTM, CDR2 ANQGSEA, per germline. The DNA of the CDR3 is TGCAGCGTTGAAAATCTTTACACTGAAGCTTTCTTT. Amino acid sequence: CSVENLYTEAFF.

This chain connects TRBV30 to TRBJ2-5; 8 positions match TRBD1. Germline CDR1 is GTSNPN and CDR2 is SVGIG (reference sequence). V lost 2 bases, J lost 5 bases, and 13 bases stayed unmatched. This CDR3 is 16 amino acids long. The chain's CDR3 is CAWSTLAGGAGETQYF. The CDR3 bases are TGTGCCTGGAGTACTCTGGCAGGGGGCGCCGGGGAGACCCAGTACTTC.

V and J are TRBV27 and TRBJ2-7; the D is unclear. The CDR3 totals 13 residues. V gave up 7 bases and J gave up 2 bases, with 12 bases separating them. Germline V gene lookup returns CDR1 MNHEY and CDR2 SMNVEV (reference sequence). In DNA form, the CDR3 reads TGTGCCAGCATCCTGCCCAGGACCTACGAGCAGTACTTC. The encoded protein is CASILPRTYEQYF.

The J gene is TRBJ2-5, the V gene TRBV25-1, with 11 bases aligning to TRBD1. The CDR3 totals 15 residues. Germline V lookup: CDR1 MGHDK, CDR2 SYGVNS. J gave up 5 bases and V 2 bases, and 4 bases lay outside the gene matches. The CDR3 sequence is CASSEGQGARETQYF. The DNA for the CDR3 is TGTGCCAGCAGTGAAGGACAGGGGGCGCGTGAGACCCAGTACTTC.

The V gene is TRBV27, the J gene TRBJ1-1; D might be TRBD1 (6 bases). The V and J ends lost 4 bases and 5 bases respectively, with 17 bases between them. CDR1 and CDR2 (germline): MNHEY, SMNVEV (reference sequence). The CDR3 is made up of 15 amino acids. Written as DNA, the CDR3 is TGTGCCAGCAGTTCATACGGGGGGAGGGGGACTGAAGCTTTCTTT. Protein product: CASSSYGGRGTEAFF.